This entry lists 9 T cell receptor beta chains sequenced from one sample in a study of T cell changes during pregnancy in multiple sclerosis. TCRdb's copy holds only in-frame clones and misses some; the assay was immunoSEQ multiplex PCR. This repertoire shows over 90,000 clones, about 91% found once; its top ten account for 0.8% to 0.95%. The specimen comprised peripheral blood, sampled before pregnancy. The receptor source for this set is a female donor with multiple sclerosis, enrolled in a pregnancy study.

The chain links TRBV27 to TRBJ1-2; 7 bases align to TRBD1. The CDR3 has 15 residues. The V and J ends lost 5 bases and 3 bases, in that order; junction bases with no gene match: 9. The germline gives CDR1 MNHEY, CDR2 SMNVEV (reference sequence). CDR3 amino acids: CASSPRGQRDYGYTF. CDR3 coding DNA: TGTGCCAGCAGTCCACGGGGACAGCGAGACTATGGCTACACCTTC.

Here the CDR3 reads CASSSIGGSRDTQYF. CDR3 DNA: TGTGCCAGCAGCTCGATAGGAGGGAGCAGGGATACGCAGTATTTT. This chain uses TRBV9 with TRBJ2-3; maybe TRBD2 (6 bases). The germline gives CDR1 SGDLS, CDR2 YYNGEE. The V end was cut by 4 bases, the J end by 6 bases, with 18 bases between. There are 15 residues in the CDR3.

The J gene is TRBJ2-3, the V gene TRBV11-2; perhaps TRBD2 as D (6 bases). Germline V CDR1 and CDR2: SGHAT, FQNNGV. The CDR3 extends over 13 amino acids. The V end was cut by 5 bases, the J end by 6 bases, with 12 bases between. The CDR3 region has the DNA TGTGCCAGCAGCCCCCGTCGGGGGGATACGCAGTATTTT. Translating it yields CASSPRRGDTQYF.

V is TRBV29-1 and J is TRBJ2-2, with D tentatively TRBD1 (6 bases). CDR3 size: 13 residues. Trimming pared 7 bases from V and 7 bases from J, leaving 16 bases between. The germline V gene has CDR1 SQVTM and CDR2 ANQGSEA. CDR3 DNA: TGCAGCGGGCGACAGGATCAGATCGGGGAGCTGTTTTTT. The encoded protein is CSGRQDQIGELFF.

The chain combines TRBV5-6 with TRBJ1-2; 7 positions agree with TRBD1. Trimming removed 2 bases from V and 7 bases from J; junction bases left unmatched: 5. The CDR3 has 13 residues. Germline CDR1 and CDR2: SGHDT and YYEEEE. CDR3 protein: CASSLKGAAGYTF. The CDR3 nucleotides read TGTGCCAGCAGCTTAAAGGGGGCGGCTGGCTACACCTTC. Using reference TRBV5-6 and TRBJ1-2 for the parts outside the CDR3, the full variable domain is DAGVTQSPTHLIKTRGQQVTLRCSPKSGHDTVSWYQQALGQGPQFIFQYYEEEERQRGNFPDRFSGHQFPNYSSELNVNALLLGDSALYLCASSLKGAAGYTFGSGTRLTVV.

CDR3 loop: CASSFLLATFSGNTIYF. CDR3 sequence (DNA): TGTGCCAGCAGCTTCCTCCTGGCCACCTTCTCTGGAAACACCATATATTTT. This chain connects TRBV11-2 to TRBJ1-3; D uncertain. Germline lookup yields CDR1 SGHAT and CDR2 FQNNGV. This CDR3 comprises 17 residues. V was clipped by 3 bases and J by 0 bases, with 15 bases between them. Full variable domain (outside the CDR3, taken from reference TRBV11-2 and TRBJ1-3): EAGVAQSPRYKIIEKRQSVAFWCNPISGHATLYWYQQILGQGPKLLIQFQNNGVVDDSQLPKDRFSAERLKGVDSTLKIQPAKLEDSAVYLCASSFLLATFSGNTIYFGEGSWLTVV.

This clone came up a few times. This chain uses TRBV7-9 with TRBJ2-2; D not resolved. Looked up from germline, CDR1 is SEHNR and CDR2 is FQNEAQ (reference sequence). Deletions cut 3 bases from V and 3 bases from J, with 5 bases between. This CDR3 spans 13 amino acids. The CDR3 DNA reads TGTGCCAGCAGCTTTCGGTACACCGGGGAGCTGTTTTTT. This codes for CASSFRYTGELFF.

The V gene is TRBV6-4, the J gene TRBJ1-2; 7 positions agree with TRBD1. V dropped 7 bases and J dropped 4; count of bases not matched to a gene: 6. This CDR3 spans 13 amino acids. Germline V gene lookup returns CDR1 MRHNA and CDR2 SNTAGT. CDR3 loop: CASIKGQIYGYTF. Here the CDR3 DNA reads TGTGCCAGCATCAAGGGACAGATCTATGGCTACACCTTC.

The V gene is TRBV4-2, the J gene TRBJ2-2, with TRBD1 as a possible D gene (6 bases). The CDR3 has 16 residues. Trimming removed 4 bases from V and 5 bases from J, with 17 bases in between. CDR1 is LGHNA, CDR2 YNFKEQ, per germline. CDR3 protein: CASSPRTQGLTGELFF. The CDR3 bases are TGTGCCAGCAGCCCTCGTACGCAGGGGCTAACCGGGGAGCTGTTTTTT.